A single sample is the source of the 12 T cell receptor beta chains below, sequenced in a study of cytomegalovirus exposure and HLA in healthy donors. Vbeta (60) and Jbeta (13) primers were used in the PCR. The method was immunoSEQ multiplex PCR; TCRdb's version includes in-frame clones alone and lacks a portion of them. The table includes 130,000 or so clones, roughly 89% detected once. The sample consisted of PBMCs. The origin of the receptors is a woman under 40 in good health and CMV-seronegative.

The chain employs TRBV28 and TRBJ2-1; D is undetermined. The V end was cut by 5 bases, the J end by 8 bases, with 16 bases between. Germline values: CDR1 MDHEN, CDR2 SYDVKM. The CDR3 runs to 14 residues. Here the CDR3 DNA reads TGTGCCAGCAGTGAGACGCGCGGCCTTTATGAGCAGTTCTTC. It is translated as CASSETRGLYEQFF.

The chain uses TRBV28 and TRBJ2-1; perhaps TRBD1 as D (5 bases). Trimming took 2 bases from V and 3 from J, leaving 8 bases between them. This CDR3 has 14 residues. Germline CDR1 and CDR2: MDHEN and SYDVKM. The CDR3 DNA reads TGTGCCAGCAGTTTACAGGGATACTACAATGAGCAGTTCTTC. The encoded protein is CASSLQGYYNEQFF.

V gene TRBV19 combines with J gene TRBJ2-1; the D gene is possibly TRBD2 (6 bases). The CDR3 is 18 amino acids. Trimming shortened V by 6 bases and J by 3 bases, and 24 bases separated the two germline ends. Germline CDR1 LNHDA, CDR2 SQIVND (reference sequence). In DNA form, the CDR3 reads TGTGCCAGTAGCCTCTCCGCCTGGGGGTCCGGGGGCTACAATGAGCAGTTCTTC. Translation gives CASSLSAWGSGGYNEQFF.

V and J are TRBV7-9 and TRBJ1-1; the match to TRBD1 covers 7 bases. The CDR3 extends over 15 amino acids. The ends lost 6 bases at V and 3 bases at J; junction bases unmatched: 10. Germline assignment: CDR1 SEHNR and CDR2 FQNEAQ (reference sequence). As DNA, the CDR3 is TGTGCCAGCAGGAATAAACAGGGGTCGTACACTGAAGCTTTCTTT. Translating gives CASRNKQGSYTEAFF.

The CDR3 DNA sequence: TGTGCCAGCAGTCTTAACAGGGGACAGTACGAGCAGTACTTC. Encoded protein: CASSLNRGQYEQYF. The chain recombines TRBV27 with TRBJ2-7; TRBD1 matches 7 bases. The CDR3 has 14 amino acids. Germline V lookup: CDR1 MNHEY, CDR2 SMNVEV (reference sequence). With V trimmed by 5 bases and J by 4 bases, 8 bases remained unmatched.

The genes are TRBV6-5 and TRBJ1-1; no reliable D call. V was trimmed by 4 bases and J by 3 bases, leaving 12 bases between them. This CDR3 is 14 amino acids long. Germline V gene data show CDR1 as MNHEY and CDR2 as SVGAGI. In DNA, the CDR3 is TGTGCCAGCAGTTCCCATAATCGGGACACTGAAGCTTTCTTT. Amino acids: CASSSHNRDTEAFF.

For this clone: A junction boundary mismatches the germline segment, possibly from a read error. The chain links TRBV7-9 to TRBJ2-7, with D perhaps matching TRBD1 or TRBD2 (5 bases each). This CDR3 has 16 amino acids. CDR1 SEHNR and CDR2 FQNEAQ come from the germline V gene (reference sequence). The CDR3 sequence is CSSSLAPKGLTYEQYF. CDR3 nucleotides: TGTTCCAGCAGCTTAGCGCCTAAGGGGCTCACCTACGAGCAGTACTTC.

This chain links TRBV28 with TRBJ2-7, with 7 nucleotides matching TRBD1. Trimming removed 3 bases from V and 1 base from J; junction bases left unmatched: 3. Germline V gene data show CDR1 as MDHEN and CDR2 as SYDVKM. The CDR3 runs 14 residues. DNA for the CDR3: TGTGCCAGCAGTTTCCTGGGACAGTCCTACGAGCAGTACTTC. This encodes CASSFLGQSYEQYF.

The chain has TRBV19 and TRBJ2-7; D unclear. Germline V lookup: CDR1 LNHDA, CDR2 SQIVND (reference sequence). V lost 1 base and J lost 2, with 12 bases in between. The CDR3 loop spans 15 amino acids. CDR3 residues: CASSIGIGVAYEQYF. CDR3 DNA sequence: TGTGCCAGTAGTATAGGCATCGGAGTTGCCTACGAGCAGTACTTC.

The rearrangement joins TRBV7-2 to TRBJ1-1, with 10 bases that match TRBD1. Germline CDR1 SGHTA, CDR2 FQGNSA. V shed 5 bases and J 7 bases; nucleotides not matched to a gene: 13. The CDR3 runs 16 residues. The chain's CDR3 is CASSLRGQGGNIEAFF. For the CDR3, the DNA is TGTGCCAGCAGCCTTCGAGGACAGGGGGGGAATATTGAAGCTTTCTTT.

This clone appeared a few times. The chain uses TRBV5-5 and TRBJ2-7, with 8 bases matching TRBD1. Looked up from germline, CDR1 is SGHKS and CDR2 is YYEKEE (reference sequence). Losses at the gene ends were 6 bases for V and 1 base for J; bases not matched to a gene: 15. The CDR3 totals 17 residues. CDR3 nucleotides: TGTGCCAGCACCCCCCGGGGGACAGGCGCATATTCCTACGAGCAGTACTTC. Protein: CASTPRGTGAYSYEQYF.

This chain links TRBV7-8 with TRBJ2-5; 7 nucleotides match TRBD2. Per germline, CDR1 SGHVS and CDR2 FQNEAQ. After removal of 5 bases from V and 5 bases from J, the junction contained 8 bases not matched to a gene. This CDR3 is 14 amino acids long. CDR3 residues: CASSRREGWETQYF. The CDR3 DNA follows: TGTGCCAGCAGCCGCAGGGAGGGATGGGAGACCCAGTACTTC. The full variable domain, with the rest looked up from reference TRBV7-8 and TRBJ2-5, is GAGVSQSPRYKVAKRGQDVALRCDPISGHVSLFWYQQALGQGPEFLTYFQNEAQLDKSGLPSDRFFAERPEGSVSTLKIQRTQQEDSAVYLCASSRREGWETQYFGPGTRLLVL.